Shown below are 4 T cell receptor beta chains from a single sample sequenced in a study of human T cells and chemical hapten exposure. TCRdb ran MiXCR on the RACE reads and lists one entry per CDR3 protein. The sample includes about 90,000 distinct CDR3 sequences, 8.5% of them seen just once. Time point meaning: pre-sensitization, week 0. This sample's treatment: therapeutic diphenylcyclopropenone sensitization with weekly scalp DPC. The source material was whole blood, sampled in connection with sensitization to the hapten diphenylcyclopropenone (DPC). These receptors came from a man in his forties with alopecia areata. Some clones in this sample may be carry-over from other donors' samples.

The chain links TRBV6-5 to TRBJ2-7; the match to TRBD1 covers 7 bases. This CDR3 contains 14 residues. Germline V gene data show CDR1 as MNHEY and CDR2 as SVGAGI. The CDR3 sequence is CASRRRAGGYEHYV. CDR3 nucleotides: TGTGCCAGCAGGCGAAGGGCAGGGGGTTACGAGCACTACGTC.

The chain recombines TRBV7-2 with TRBJ2-2, with D unresolved. With 5 bases removed from V and 4 bases from J, the gap between germline ends came to 14 bases. Germline assignment: CDR1 SGHTA and CDR2 FQGNSA. The CDR3 has 15 residues. The DNA of the CDR3 is TGTGCCAGCAGCCCAGTTTTGGGCGGCACCGGGGAGCTGTTTTTT. This translates into CASSPVLGGTGELFF.

This clonotype was seen repeatedly, ten times or more. The CDR3 DNA follows: TGTGCCAGCAGCGTAGGGGGGGGCGTCAATGGCTACACCTTC. Its translation is CASSVGGGVNGYTF. The V and J genes are TRBV9 and TRBJ1-2, with a possible D match to TRBD1 (6 bases). V was pared by 0 bases and J by 6 bases, with 12 bases between. CDR1 and CDR2 (germline): SGDLS, YYNGEE. This CDR3 comprises 14 residues.

Many counts were recorded for this clonotype. The rearrangement uses TRBV28 and TRBJ1-4; D is uncertain. Germline V gene data show CDR1 as MDHEN and CDR2 as SYDVKM. Trimming took 2 bases from V and 4 from J, leaving 8 bases between them. There are 14 residues in the CDR3. The CDR3 sequence is CASSLPGINEKLFF. CDR3 sequence (DNA): TGTGCCAGCAGTTTACCGGGAATTAATGAAAAACTGTTTTTT.